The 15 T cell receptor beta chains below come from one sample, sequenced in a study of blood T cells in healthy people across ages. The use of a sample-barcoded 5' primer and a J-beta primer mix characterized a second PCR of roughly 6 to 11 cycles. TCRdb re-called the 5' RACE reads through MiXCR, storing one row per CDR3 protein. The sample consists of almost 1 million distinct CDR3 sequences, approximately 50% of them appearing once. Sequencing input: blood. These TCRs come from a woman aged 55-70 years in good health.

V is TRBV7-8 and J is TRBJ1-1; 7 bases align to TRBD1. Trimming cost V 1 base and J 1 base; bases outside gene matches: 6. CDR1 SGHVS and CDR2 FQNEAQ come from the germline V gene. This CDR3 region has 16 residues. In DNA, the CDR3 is TGTGCCAGCAGCTTAGGGGCCGGGACAGCGAACACTGAAGCTTTCTTT. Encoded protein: CASSLGAGTANTEAFF.

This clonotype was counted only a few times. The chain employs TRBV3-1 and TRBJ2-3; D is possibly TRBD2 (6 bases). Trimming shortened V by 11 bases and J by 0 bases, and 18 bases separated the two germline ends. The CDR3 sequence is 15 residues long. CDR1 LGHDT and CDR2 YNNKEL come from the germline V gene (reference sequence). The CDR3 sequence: CACGAAWGSTDTQYF. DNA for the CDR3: TGTGCCTGCGGGGCAGCATGGGGTAGCACAGATACGCAGTATTTT.

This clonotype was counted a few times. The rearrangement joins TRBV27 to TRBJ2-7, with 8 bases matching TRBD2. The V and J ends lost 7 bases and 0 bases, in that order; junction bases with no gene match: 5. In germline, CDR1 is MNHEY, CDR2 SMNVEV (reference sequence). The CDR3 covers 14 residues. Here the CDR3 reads CASTPAGASYEQYF. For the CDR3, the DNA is TGTGCCAGCACCCCAGCGGGAGCCTCCTACGAGCAGTACTTC.

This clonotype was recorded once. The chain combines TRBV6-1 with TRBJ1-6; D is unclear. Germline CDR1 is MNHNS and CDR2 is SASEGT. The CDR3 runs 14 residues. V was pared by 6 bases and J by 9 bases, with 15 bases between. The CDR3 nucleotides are TGTGCCAGCAGGTTGGACCCGAACATTTCACCCCTCCACTTT. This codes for CASRLDPNISPLHF.

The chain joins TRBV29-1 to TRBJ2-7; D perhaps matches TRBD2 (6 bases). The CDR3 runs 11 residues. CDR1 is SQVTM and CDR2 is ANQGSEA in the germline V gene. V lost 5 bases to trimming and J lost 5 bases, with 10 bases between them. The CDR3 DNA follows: TGCAGCGTTCCGGGACTCAACGAGCAGTACTTC. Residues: CSVPGLNEQYF.

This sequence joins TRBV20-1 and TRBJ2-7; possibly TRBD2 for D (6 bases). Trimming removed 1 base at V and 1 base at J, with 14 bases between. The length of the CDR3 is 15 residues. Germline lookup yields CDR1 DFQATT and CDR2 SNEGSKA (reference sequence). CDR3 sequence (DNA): TGCAGTGCTAGAGGAGGAGGGGCAAAATCCTACGAGCAGTACTTC. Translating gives CSARGGGAKSYEQYF.

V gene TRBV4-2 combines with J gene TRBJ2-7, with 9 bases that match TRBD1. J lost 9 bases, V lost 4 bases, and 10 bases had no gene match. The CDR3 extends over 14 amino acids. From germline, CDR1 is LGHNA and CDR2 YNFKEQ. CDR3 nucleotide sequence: TGTGCCAGCAGCCCCGGGACAGGGTTGGATTTGCAGTACTTC. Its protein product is CASSPGTGLDLQYF.

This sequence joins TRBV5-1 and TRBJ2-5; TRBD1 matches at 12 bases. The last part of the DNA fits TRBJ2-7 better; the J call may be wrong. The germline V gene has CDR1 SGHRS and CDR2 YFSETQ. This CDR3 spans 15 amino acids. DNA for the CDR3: TGCGCCAGCAGCACCGGGACAGGGGGCTTGTACGAGCAGTACTTC. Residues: CASSTGTGGLYEQYF.

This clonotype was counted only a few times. CDR3 in amino acids: CAAGGSSSGANVLTF. CDR3 nucleotide sequence: TGTGCCGCGGGGGGGTCATCCTCTGGGGCCAACGTCCTGACTTTC. The chain uses TRBV7-9 and TRBJ2-6; 9 nucleotides match TRBD2. The germline gives CDR1 SEHNR, CDR2 FQNEAQ (reference sequence). The CDR3 length is 15 residues. V shed 11 bases, J shed 0 bases, and the junction held 5 bases outside the gene matches.

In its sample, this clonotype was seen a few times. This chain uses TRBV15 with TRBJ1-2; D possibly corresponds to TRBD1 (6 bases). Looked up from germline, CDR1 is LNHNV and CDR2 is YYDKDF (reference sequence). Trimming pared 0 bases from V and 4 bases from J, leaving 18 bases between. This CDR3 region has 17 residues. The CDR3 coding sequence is TGTGCCACCAGCAGAGATCCTTCCGGGGGGCTGGTCTATGGCTACACCTTC. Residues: CATSRDPSGGLVYGYTF.

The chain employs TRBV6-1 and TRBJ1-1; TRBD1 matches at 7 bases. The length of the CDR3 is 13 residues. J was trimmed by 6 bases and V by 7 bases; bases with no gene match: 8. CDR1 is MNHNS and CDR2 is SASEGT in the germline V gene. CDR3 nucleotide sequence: TGTGCCAGCAAACCGACAGGGAGGTCTGAAGCTTTCTTT. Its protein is CASKPTGRSEAFF.

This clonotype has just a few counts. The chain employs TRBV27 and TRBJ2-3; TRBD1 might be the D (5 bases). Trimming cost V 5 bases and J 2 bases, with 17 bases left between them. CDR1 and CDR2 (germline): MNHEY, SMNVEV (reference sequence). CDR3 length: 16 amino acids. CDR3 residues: CASSPNPDISTDTQYF. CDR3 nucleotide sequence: TGTGCCAGCAGTCCGAACCCGGACATTTCCACAGATACGCAGTATTTT.

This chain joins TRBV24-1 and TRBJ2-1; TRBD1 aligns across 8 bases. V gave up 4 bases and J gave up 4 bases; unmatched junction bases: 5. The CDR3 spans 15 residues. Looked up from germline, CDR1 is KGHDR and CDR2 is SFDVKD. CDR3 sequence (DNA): TGTGCCACCAGTGAATCGACAGGGGAATACAATGAGCAGTTCTTC. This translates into CATSESTGEYNEQFF.

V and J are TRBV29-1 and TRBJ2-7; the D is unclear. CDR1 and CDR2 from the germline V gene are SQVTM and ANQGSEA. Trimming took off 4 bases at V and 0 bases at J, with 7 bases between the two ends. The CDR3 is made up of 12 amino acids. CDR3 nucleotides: TGCAGCGTTGTATTGGACTCCTACGAGCAGTACTTC. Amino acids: CSVVLDSYEQYF.

CDR3 coding DNA: TGTGCCAGCAGAACCACTAAGGCGGGGACCCAGTACTTC. Translation: CASRTTKAGTQYF. The rearrangement joins TRBV28 to TRBJ2-5, with D tentatively TRBD2 (5 bases). The CDR3 contains 13 residues. V was clipped by 6 bases and J by 7 bases, with 15 bases between them. Germline V gene sequence: CDR1 MDHEN, CDR2 SYDVKM.